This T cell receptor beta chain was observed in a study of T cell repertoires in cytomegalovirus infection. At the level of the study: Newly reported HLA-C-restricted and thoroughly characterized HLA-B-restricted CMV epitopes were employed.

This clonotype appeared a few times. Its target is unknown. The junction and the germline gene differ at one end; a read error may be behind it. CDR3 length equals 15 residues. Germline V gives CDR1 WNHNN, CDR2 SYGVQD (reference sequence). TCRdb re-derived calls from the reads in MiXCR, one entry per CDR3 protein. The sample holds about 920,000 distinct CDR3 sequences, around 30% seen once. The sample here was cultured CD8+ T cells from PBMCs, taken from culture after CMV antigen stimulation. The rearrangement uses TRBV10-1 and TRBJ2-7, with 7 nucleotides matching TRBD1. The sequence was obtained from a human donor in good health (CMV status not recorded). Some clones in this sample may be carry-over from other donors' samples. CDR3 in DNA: TGCGCCAGTAGTGATGGGACAGAATTCATCGACGAGCAGTACTTC. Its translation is CASSDGTEFIDEQYF.